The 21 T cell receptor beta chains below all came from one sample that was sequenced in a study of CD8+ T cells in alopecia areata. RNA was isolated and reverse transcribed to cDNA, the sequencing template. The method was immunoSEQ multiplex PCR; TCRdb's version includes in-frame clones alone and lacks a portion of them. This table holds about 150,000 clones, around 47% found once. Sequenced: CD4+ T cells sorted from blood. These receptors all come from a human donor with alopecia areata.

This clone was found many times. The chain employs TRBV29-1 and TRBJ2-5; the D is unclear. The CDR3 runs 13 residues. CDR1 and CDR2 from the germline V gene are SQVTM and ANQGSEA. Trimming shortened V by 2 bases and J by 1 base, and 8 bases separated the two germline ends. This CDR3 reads CSVETAVQETQYF. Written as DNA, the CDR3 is TGCAGCGTTGAAACAGCTGTCCAAGAGACCCAGTACTTC.

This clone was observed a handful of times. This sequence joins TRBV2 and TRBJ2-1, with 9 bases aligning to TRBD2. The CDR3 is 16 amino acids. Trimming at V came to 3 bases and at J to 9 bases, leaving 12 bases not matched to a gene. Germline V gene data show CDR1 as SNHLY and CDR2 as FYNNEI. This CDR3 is CASSDLSSGRISEQFF. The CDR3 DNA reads TGTGCCAGCAGTGATTTGAGTAGCGGGAGAATAAGTGAGCAGTTCTTC.

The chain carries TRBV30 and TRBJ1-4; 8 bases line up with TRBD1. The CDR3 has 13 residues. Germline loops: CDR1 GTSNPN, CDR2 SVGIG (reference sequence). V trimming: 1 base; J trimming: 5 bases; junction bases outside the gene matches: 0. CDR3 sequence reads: CAWSDRGNEKLFF. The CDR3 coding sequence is TGTGCCTGGAGTGACAGGGGGAATGAAAAACTGTTTTTT. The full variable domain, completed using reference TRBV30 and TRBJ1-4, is SQTIHQWPATLVQPVGSPLSLECTVEGTSNPNLYWYRQAAGRGLQLLFYSVGIGQISSEVPQNLSASRPQDRQFILSSKKLLLSDSGFYLCAWSDRGNEKLFFGSGTQLSVL.

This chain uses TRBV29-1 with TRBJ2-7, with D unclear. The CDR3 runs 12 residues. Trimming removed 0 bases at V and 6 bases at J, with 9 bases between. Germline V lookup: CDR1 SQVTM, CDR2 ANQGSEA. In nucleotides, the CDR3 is TGCAGCGTTGAAGAAAGAGTTAGCGAGCAGTACTTC. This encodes CSVEERVSEQYF.

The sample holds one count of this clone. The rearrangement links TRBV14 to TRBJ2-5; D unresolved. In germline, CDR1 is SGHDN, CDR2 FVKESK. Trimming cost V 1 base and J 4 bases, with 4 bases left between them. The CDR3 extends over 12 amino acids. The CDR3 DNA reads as TGTGCCAGCAGCCAAGTTGGAGAGACCCAGTACTTC. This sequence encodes CASSQVGETQYF.

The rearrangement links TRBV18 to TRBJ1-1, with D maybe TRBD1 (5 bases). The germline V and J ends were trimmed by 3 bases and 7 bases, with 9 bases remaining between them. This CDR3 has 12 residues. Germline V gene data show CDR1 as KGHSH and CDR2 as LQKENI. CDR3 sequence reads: CASSPGVHEAFF. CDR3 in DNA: TGTGCCAGCTCACCGGGGGTGCATGAAGCTTTCTTT.

The CDR3 DNA follows: TGTGCCAGCAGTGACGGTGTGGGTTCCAAAGCTTTCTTT. Protein sequence: CASSDGVGSKAFF. The chain uses TRBV6-1 and TRBJ1-1; D unresolved. Germline V gene data show CDR1 as MNHNS and CDR2 as SASEGT. The germline V and J ends were trimmed by 3 bases and 9 bases, with 14 bases remaining between them. The CDR3 is 13 amino acids.

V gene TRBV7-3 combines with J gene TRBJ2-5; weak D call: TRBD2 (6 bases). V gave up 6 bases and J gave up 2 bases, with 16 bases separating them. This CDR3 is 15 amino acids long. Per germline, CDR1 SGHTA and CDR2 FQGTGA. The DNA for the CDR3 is TGTGCCAGCAGTCCCGGGCGGGGACGGCAAGAGACCCAGTACTTC. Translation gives CASSPGRGRQETQYF.

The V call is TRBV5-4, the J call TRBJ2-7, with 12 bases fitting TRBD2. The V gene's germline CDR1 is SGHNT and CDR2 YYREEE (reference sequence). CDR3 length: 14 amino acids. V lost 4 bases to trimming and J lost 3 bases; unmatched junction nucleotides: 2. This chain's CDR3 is CASSPSGRGYEQYF. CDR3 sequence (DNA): TGTGCCAGCAGCCCTAGCGGGAGGGGCTACGAGCAGTACTTC.

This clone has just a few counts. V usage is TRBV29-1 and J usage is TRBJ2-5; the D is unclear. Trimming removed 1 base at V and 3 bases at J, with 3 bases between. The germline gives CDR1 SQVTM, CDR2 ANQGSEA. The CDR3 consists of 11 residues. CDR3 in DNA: TGCAGCGTTGAAGTAGAAGAGACCCAGTACTTC. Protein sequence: CSVEVEETQYF.

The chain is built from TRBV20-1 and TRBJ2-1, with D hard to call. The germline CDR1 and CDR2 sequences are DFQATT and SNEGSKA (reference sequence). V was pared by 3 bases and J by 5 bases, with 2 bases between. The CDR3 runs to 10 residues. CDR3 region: CSARNNEQFF. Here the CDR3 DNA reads TGCAGTGCTAGGAACAATGAGCAGTTCTTC.

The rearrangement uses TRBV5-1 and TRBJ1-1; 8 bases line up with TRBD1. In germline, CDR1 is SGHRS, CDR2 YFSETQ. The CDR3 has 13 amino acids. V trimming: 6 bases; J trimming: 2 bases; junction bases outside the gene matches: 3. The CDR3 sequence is CASTTGVNTEAFF. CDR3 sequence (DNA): TGCGCCAGCACGACAGGGGTAAACACTGAAGCTTTCTTT.

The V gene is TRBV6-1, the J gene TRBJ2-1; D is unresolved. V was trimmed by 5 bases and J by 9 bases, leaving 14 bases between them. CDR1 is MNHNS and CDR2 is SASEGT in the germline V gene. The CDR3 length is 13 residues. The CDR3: CASSFADDSEQFF. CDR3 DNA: TGTGCCAGCAGTTTCGCAGATGATAGTGAGCAGTTCTTC.

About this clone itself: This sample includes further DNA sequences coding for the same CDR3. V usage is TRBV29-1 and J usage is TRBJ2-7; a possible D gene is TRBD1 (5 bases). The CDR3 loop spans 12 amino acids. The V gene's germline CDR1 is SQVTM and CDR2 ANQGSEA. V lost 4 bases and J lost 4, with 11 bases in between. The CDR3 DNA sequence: TGCAGCGTTGGAGACAGAGGTTACGAGCAGTACTTC. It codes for CSVGDRGYEQYF.

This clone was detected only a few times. Here the CDR3 DNA reads TGTGCCAGCACCAGGGCCAACGTCCTGACTTTC. Translation: CASTRANVLTF. The chain couples TRBV11-2 to TRBJ2-6; D gene unclear. Germline V gives CDR1 SGHAT, CDR2 FQNNGV. This CDR3 region has 11 residues. V was pared by 7 bases and J by 5 bases, with 3 bases between.

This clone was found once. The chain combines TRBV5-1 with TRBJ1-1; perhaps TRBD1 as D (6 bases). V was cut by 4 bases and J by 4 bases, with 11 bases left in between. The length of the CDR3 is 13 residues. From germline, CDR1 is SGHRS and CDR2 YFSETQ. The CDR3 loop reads CASSVDSSTEAFF. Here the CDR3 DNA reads TGCGCCAGCAGCGTGGACAGTTCCACTGAAGCTTTCTTT.

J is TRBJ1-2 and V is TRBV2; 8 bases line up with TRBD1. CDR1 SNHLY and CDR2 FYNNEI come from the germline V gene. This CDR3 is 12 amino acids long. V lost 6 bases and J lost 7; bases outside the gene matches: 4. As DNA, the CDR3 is TGTGCCAGCAGAGGACAGGGTGCTGGCTACACCTTC. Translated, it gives CASRGQGAGYTF.

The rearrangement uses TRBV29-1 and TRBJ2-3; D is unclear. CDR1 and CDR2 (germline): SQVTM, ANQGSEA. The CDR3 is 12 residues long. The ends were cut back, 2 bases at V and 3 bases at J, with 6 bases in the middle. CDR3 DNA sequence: TGCAGCGTTGAAAACCCGACAGATACGCAGTATTTT. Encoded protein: CSVENPTDTQYF.

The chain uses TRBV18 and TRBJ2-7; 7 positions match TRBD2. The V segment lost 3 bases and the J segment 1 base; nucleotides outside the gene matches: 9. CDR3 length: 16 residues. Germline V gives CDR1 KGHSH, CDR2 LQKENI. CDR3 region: CASSPFALATSYEQYF. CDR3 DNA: TGTGCCAGCTCACCCTTTGCACTAGCGACATCCTACGAGCAGTACTTC.

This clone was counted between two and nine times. Written as DNA, the CDR3 is TGTGCCAGCAGTCATGGCGGGACTAGGGCAGATACGCAGTATTTT. Protein sequence: CASSHGGTRADTQYF. The chain employs TRBV28 and TRBJ2-3; TRBD2 matches 8 bases. This CDR3 is 15 amino acids long. The germline gives CDR1 MDHEN, CDR2 SYDVKM. V shed 5 bases, J shed 4 bases, and the junction held 8 bases outside the gene matches.

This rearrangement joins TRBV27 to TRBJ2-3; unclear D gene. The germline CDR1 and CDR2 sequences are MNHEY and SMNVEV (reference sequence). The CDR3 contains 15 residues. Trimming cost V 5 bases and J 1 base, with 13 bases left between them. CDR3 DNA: TGTGCCAGCAGTCCCCGGCCGGCGGGCACAGATACGCAGTATTTT. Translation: CASSPRPAGTDTQYF.